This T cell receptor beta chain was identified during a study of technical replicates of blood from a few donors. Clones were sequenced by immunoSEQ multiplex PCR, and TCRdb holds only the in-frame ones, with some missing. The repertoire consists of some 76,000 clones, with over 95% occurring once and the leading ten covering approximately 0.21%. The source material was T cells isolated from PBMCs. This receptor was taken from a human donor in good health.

The CDR3 reads CASSYYRANTEAFF. Here the CDR3 DNA reads TGTGCCAGCAGCTACTACAGGGCGAACACTGAAGCTTTCTTT. The V and J genes are TRBV11-3 and TRBJ1-1; perhaps TRBD1 as D (6 bases). The CDR3 contains 14 residues. Germline V gives CDR1 SGHNT, CDR2 YENEEA. The ends were cut back, 4 bases at V and 1 base at J, with 10 bases in the middle.